Presented here are 7 T cell receptor beta chains from one specimen sequenced in a study of blood T cells in healthy people across ages. A second about 6 to 12 cycle PCR used barcoded and J-beta primers. TCRdb redid the calling of the 5' RACE reads with MiXCR, one entry per CDR3 protein. The data hold roughly 800,000 distinct CDR3 sequences, with roughly 64% observed a single time. Sequencing input: blood. These receptors originate from a man aged 25-45 years in good health.

The rearrangement joins TRBV10-3 to TRBJ2-2; 7 positions match TRBD1. The CDR3 is made up of 13 amino acids. J was trimmed by 3 bases and V by 10 bases; bases with no gene match: 5. Looked up from germline, CDR1 is ENHRY and CDR2 is SYGVKD. CDR3 bases: TGTGCCACGACAGGGCTCGACACCGGGGAGCTGTTTTTT. It codes for CATTGLDTGELFF.

The V and J genes are TRBV7-9 and TRBJ2-5; D may be TRBD1 (6 bases). The J call is doubtful: the DNA matches TRBJ2-7 better. Germline CDR1 and CDR2: SEHNR and FQNEAQ (reference sequence). The CDR3 runs to 16 residues. The DNA of the CDR3 is TGTGCCAGCAGCTCAGGGGTTACCGGGTCCCTACACGAGCAGTACTTC. It yields the protein CASSSGVTGSLHEQYF.

In its sample, this clonotype was seen a few times. V and J are TRBV5-1 and TRBJ2-7, with 7 bases aligning to TRBD1. This CDR3 is 14 amino acids long. The V gene end was trimmed by 3 bases and the J gene end by 3 bases; junction bases not matched to a gene: 6. The germline V gene has CDR1 SGHRS and CDR2 YFSETQ. The CDR3 is CASSSGQVDYEQYF. CDR3 coding DNA: TGCGCCAGCAGCTCCGGACAGGTTGACTACGAGCAGTACTTC.

The chain combines TRBV20-1 with TRBJ1-2; TRBD1 agrees at 7 bases. The V gene's germline CDR1 is DFQATT and CDR2 SNEGSKA (reference sequence). The V segment lost 4 bases and the J segment 4 bases; nucleotides outside the gene matches: 9. The CDR3 is made up of 14 amino acids. This chain's CDR3 is CSATTQGLSYGYTF. CDR3 nucleotides: TGCAGTGCTACTACACAGGGGTTAAGCTATGGCTACACCTTC.

This clonotype appeared a few times. Here the CDR3 DNA reads TGCAGTGCGAACAATCGCGAGCAGTACTTC. Its protein is CSANNREQYF. This rearrangement joins TRBV20-1 to TRBJ2-5; D gene ambiguous. The assigned J gene may be wrong: the sequence end matches TRBJ2-7 better. Looked up from germline, CDR1 is DFQATT and CDR2 is SNEGSKA (reference sequence). The CDR3 covers 10 residues.

J is TRBJ2-5 and V is TRBV20-1, with 9 positions matching TRBD1. V lost 6 bases and J lost 5; bases outside the gene matches: 13. The CDR3 runs 15 residues. The germline CDR1 and CDR2 sequences are DFQATT and SNEGSKA (reference sequence). The CDR3 spells CSALSPGQGSETQYF. For the CDR3, the DNA is TGCAGTGCCCTCTCTCCGGGACAGGGTTCTGAGACCCAGTACTTC.

The genes are TRBV29-1 and TRBJ2-7; 10 bases are a match to TRBD1. V shed 4 bases, J shed 4 bases, and the junction held 10 bases outside the gene matches. The germline V gene encodes CDR1 SQVTM and CDR2 ANQGSEA. There are 15 residues in the CDR3. The DNA of the CDR3 is TGCAGCGTTGTTCCCGGACAGGGGGTTTTATACGAGCAGTACTTC. The encoded protein is CSVVPGQGVLYEQYF.